This passage covers 18 T cell receptor beta chains from one sample sequenced in a study of T cell clonotyping in hematopoietic cell transplantation. Measured with immunoSEQ multiplex PCR; TCRdb has only the in-frame clones, and not every one. The table records fewer than 70,000 clones, roughly 94% of them present only once. Sequenced input: peripheral blood mononuclear cells. The receptors come from a man between 50 and 59 years old in good health. Some clones in this sample may be carry-over from other donors' samples.

The chain has TRBV28 and TRBJ1-4; 11 bases are shared with TRBD1. V lost 7 bases, J lost 7 bases, and 8 bases stayed unmatched. In germline, CDR1 is MDHEN, CDR2 SYDVKM. The CDR3 extends over 15 amino acids. The CDR3 DNA follows: TGTGCCAGCATTTCCGGTGGGACAGGGGGTGAAAAACTGTTTTTT. It translates to CASISGGTGGEKLFF.

The chain recombines TRBV15 with TRBJ1-5; no definite D call. V shed 1 base and J shed 12 bases, with 13 bases lying between them. Per the germline V gene, CDR1 is LNHNV and CDR2 is YYDKDF (reference sequence). The CDR3 has 13 residues. This chain's CDR3 is CATSRVPAAVQHF. In DNA form, the CDR3 reads TGTGCCACCAGCAGAGTTCCGGCGGCAGTCCAGCATTTT. Combining the CDR3 with reference TRBV15 and TRBJ1-5 gives the whole variable domain DAMVIQNPRYQVTQFGKPVTLSCSQTLNHNVMYWYQQKSSQAPKLLFHYYDKDFNNEADTPDNFQSRRPNTSFCFLDIRSPGLGDTAMYLCATSRVPAAVQHFGDGTRLSIL.

The chain uses TRBV6-6 and TRBJ1-6, with 7 nucleotides matching TRBD1. Losses at the gene ends were 6 bases for V and 6 bases for J; bases not matched to a gene: 5. Germline V gene lookup returns CDR1 MNHNY and CDR2 SVGAGI (reference sequence). This CDR3 is built from 14 residues. CDR3 in amino acids: CASSSGGPNSPLHF. The DNA for the CDR3 is TGTGCCAGCAGCTCAGGGGGTCCTAATTCACCCCTCCACTTT.

This chain links TRBV6-5 with TRBJ1-4; 11 nucleotides match TRBD1. The CDR3 runs to 14 residues. Germline V gives CDR1 MNHEY, CDR2 SVGAGI. The V gene end was trimmed by 3 bases and the J gene end by 12 bases; junction bases not matched to a gene: 6. The CDR3 DNA sequence: TGTGCCAGCAGTTATGGACAGGGGGCCCCACAACTGTTTTTT. The encoded protein is CASSYGQGAPQLFF.

This clone was recorded only once. This chain connects TRBV28 to TRBJ1-5; TRBD1 matches at 9 bases. The germline gives CDR1 MDHEN, CDR2 SYDVKM. The CDR3 length is 16 residues. Trimming removed 2 bases from V and 6 bases from J; junction bases left unmatched: 8. The CDR3 loop is CASSLTLDRGGQPQHF. As DNA, the CDR3 is TGTGCCAGCAGTTTAACCCTGGACAGGGGAGGTCAGCCCCAGCATTTT.

This chain links TRBV30 with TRBJ2-3; a possible D gene is TRBD2 (5 bases). Germline lookup yields CDR1 GTSNPN and CDR2 SVGIG (reference sequence). The CDR3 contains 13 residues. V was pared by 1 base and J by 0 bases, with 5 bases between. The CDR3 DNA sequence: TGTGCCTGGAGTGGCGGGAGCACAGATACGCAGTATTTT. This gives the protein CAWSGGSTDTQYF.

V usage is TRBV29-1 and J usage is TRBJ1-5; the D gene is possibly TRBD1 (5 bases). The CDR3 contains 13 residues. CDR1 and CDR2 (germline): SQVTM, ANQGSEA. Trimming pared 6 bases from V and 4 bases from J, leaving 13 bases between. CDR3 in amino acids: CSVGTATNQPQHF. The CDR3 DNA sequence: TGCAGCGTAGGGACGGCTACTAATCAGCCCCAGCATTTT. Variable domain in full (rest from reference TRBV29-1 and TRBJ1-5): SAVISQKPSRDICQRGTSLTIQCQVDSQVTMMFWYRQQPGQSLTLIATANQGSEATYESGFVIDKFPISRPNLTFSTLTVSNMSPEDSSIYLCSVGTATNQPQHFGDGTRLSIL.

The CDR3 DNA is TGTGCCAGCAGCGTAACAGGGTTGAACACCGGGGAGCTGTTTTTT. Amino acid sequence: CASSVTGLNTGELFF. The rearrangement joins TRBV9 to TRBJ2-2, with a possible D match to TRBD1 (6 bases). The CDR3 is 15 residues long. The germline V gene encodes CDR1 SGDLS and CDR2 YYNGEE. V was shortened by 1 base and J by 1 base, with 8 bases between the two germline ends.

The chain carries TRBV5-1 and TRBJ2-3; tentatively, D is TRBD1 (5 bases). There are 14 residues in the CDR3. Germline V gene data show CDR1 as SGHRS and CDR2 as YFSETQ. Between the trimmed V and J ends, which lost 10 bases and 0 bases, there was a span of 15 bases. The CDR3 DNA sequence: TGCGCCGGGAAACCAGGGCCGAGCACAGATACGCAGTATTTT. Translating it yields CAGKPGPSTDTQYF.

The CDR3 region is CASSPLDGGRQETQYF. The CDR3, as DNA: TGTGCCAGCAGTCCCCTTGATGGCGGTCGGCAAGAGACCCAGTACTTC. The rearrangement uses TRBV28 and TRBJ2-5, with D unresolved. Germline loops: CDR1 MDHEN, CDR2 SYDVKM. The CDR3 sequence is 16 residues long. V was trimmed by 5 bases and J by 2 bases, leaving 18 bases between them.

The chain has TRBV13 and TRBJ2-2; D not certain. The CDR3 spans 11 residues. V lost 6 bases and J lost 5, with 4 bases in between. Germline V gene lookup returns CDR1 PRHDT and CDR2 FYEKMQ (reference sequence). The CDR3 sequence: CASRRTGELFF. In nucleotides, the CDR3 is TGTGCCAGCAGAAGAACCGGGGAGCTGTTTTTT.

The chain recombines TRBV11-3 with TRBJ1-1; no definite D call. Trimming stripped 8 bases from V and 1 base from J, with 11 bases between. The CDR3 sequence is 13 residues long. Germline V lookup: CDR1 SGHNT, CDR2 YENEEA. The CDR3 reads CASAFRPNTEAFF. DNA for the CDR3: TGTGCCAGCGCGTTCCGACCGAACACTGAAGCTTTCTTT.

This rearrangement joins TRBV12-5 to TRBJ2-2; D is possibly TRBD2 (6 bases). The CDR3 covers 16 residues. Per the germline V gene, CDR1 is LGHNT and CDR2 is FRNRAP. The ends were cut back, 5 bases at V and 3 bases at J, with 16 bases in the middle. Here the CDR3 reads CASGLYGGIYTGELFF. DNA for the CDR3: TGTGCTAGTGGTCTATACGGGGGAATCTACACCGGGGAGCTGTTTTTT.

This clone was seen a few times. The chain couples TRBV6-5 to TRBJ2-3; 9 bases are a match to TRBD2. CDR3 length: 16 amino acids. CDR1 and CDR2 from the germline V gene are MNHEY and SVGAGI. The ends lost 1 base at V and 6 bases at J; junction bases unmatched: 8. This CDR3 is CASSYWLAGKSDTQYF. Here the CDR3 DNA reads TGTGCCAGCAGTTACTGGCTAGCGGGAAAGTCTGATACGCAGTATTTT.

V gene TRBV27 combines with J gene TRBJ2-3; 8 nucleotides agree with TRBD1. The germline CDR1 and CDR2 sequences are MNHEY and SMNVEV (reference sequence). With 7 bases clipped from V and 0 bases from J, the junction kept 9 bases outside the gene matches. CDR3 size: 16 residues. The CDR3 sequence: CASKTGAWTSTDTQYF. The DNA for the CDR3 is TGTGCCAGCAAGACAGGGGCCTGGACTAGCACAGATACGCAGTATTTT.

The chain carries TRBV9 and TRBJ1-3; D is ambiguous. The CDR3 spans 18 residues. CDR1 is SGDLS and CDR2 is YYNGEE in the germline V gene. Trimming removed 4 bases from V and 0 bases from J, with 20 bases in between. This chain's CDR3 is CASSSSPSPVGSGNTIYF. CDR3 in DNA: TGTGCCAGCAGCTCAAGTCCCTCCCCAGTGGGCTCTGGAAACACCATATATTTT.

This chain uses TRBV7-9 with TRBJ2-3, with unresolved D. The length of the CDR3 is 13 residues. The V end was cut by 2 bases, the J end by 0 bases, with 3 bases between. From germline, CDR1 is SEHNR and CDR2 FQNEAQ (reference sequence). As DNA, the CDR3 is TGTGCCAGCAGCTTATACAGCACAGATACGCAGTATTTT. This sequence encodes CASSLYSTDTQYF.

The rearrangement links TRBV13 to TRBJ2-7; unclear D gene. Trimming stripped 4 bases from V and 3 bases from J, with 16 bases between. The CDR3 extends over 15 amino acids. Germline loops: CDR1 PRHDT, CDR2 FYEKMQ (reference sequence). CDR3 DNA: TGTGCCAGCAGCTCCCATGGGGTCAAAGTCTACGAGCAGTACTTC. Its protein product is CASSSHGVKVYEQYF.